These 15 T cell receptor beta chains were sequenced from one sample in a study of T cells in Graves' hyperthyroidism and ophthalmopathy. Amplification targeted TCR beta CDR3 regions from RNA transcripts. The TCR CDR3 was amplified in a first-round RT-PCR using the HTBI primer set. TCRdb re-derived calls from the multiplex PCR reads in MiXCR, one entry per CDR3 protein. Counted here are approximately 490,000 distinct CDR3 sequences, roughly 22% occurring once; the ten biggest clones make up approximately 49%. The specimen was blood. These receptors came from an older woman with Graves' ophthalmopathy.

The J gene is TRBJ2-5, the V gene TRBV7-9, with 7 bases fitting TRBD2. Germline CDR1 reads SEHNR; CDR2 reads FQNEAQ (reference sequence). The CDR3 has 16 residues. V gave up 1 base and J gave up 0 bases; unmatched junction bases: 5. The CDR3 bases are TGTGCCAGCAGCTTAGTTGTTCTAGCGGACCAAGAGACCCAGTACTTC. This sequence encodes CASSLVVLADQETQYF.

This clonotype was observed a handful of times. V usage is TRBV29-1 and J usage is TRBJ2-1; D may match TRBD1 or TRBD2 (5 bases each). Germline assignment: CDR1 SQVTM and CDR2 ANQGSEA. The CDR3 runs to 12 residues. V was pared by 7 bases and J by 4 bases, with 11 bases between. The CDR3 reads CSAWGSYNEQFF. The CDR3 DNA reads as TGCAGCGCTTGGGGGTCTTACAATGAGCAGTTCTTC.

The rearrangement uses TRBV3-1 and TRBJ2-5; TRBD2 matches 10 bases. Trimming took 4 bases from V and 0 from J; bases not matched to a gene: 5. The CDR3 is 16 residues long. The V gene's germline CDR1 is LGHDT and CDR2 YNNKEL (reference sequence). This CDR3 is CASSRTSGGYQETQYF. The CDR3 nucleotides are TGTGCCAGCAGCCGGACTAGCGGAGGGTACCAAGAGACCCAGTACTTC.

DNA of the CDR3: TGTGCCAGCAGCTTGCGGGGGACTAGCGGAAATCCAACAGATACGCAGTATTTT. Translated, it gives CASSLRGTSGNPTDTQYF. The gene calls are TRBV5-6 and TRBJ2-3, with 11 bases fitting TRBD2. J lost 3 bases, V lost 1 base, and 10 bases had no gene match. The germline V gene encodes CDR1 SGHDT and CDR2 YYEEEE. The CDR3 is 18 amino acids.

A few counts support this clonotype. The gene calls are TRBV5-6 and TRBJ1-2, with unresolved D. This CDR3 spans 12 amino acids. V dropped 4 bases and J dropped 2 bases, with 6 bases sitting between them. Germline V CDR1 and CDR2: SGHDT, YYEEEE. The CDR3 nucleotides are TGTGCCAGCAGCGCCCTGAACTATGGCTACACCTTC. Residues: CASSALNYGYTF.

The CDR3 sequence: CATSDPRGGKVGIQYF. In DNA, the CDR3 is TGTGCCACCAGTGATCCGAGGGGGGGAAAAGTAGGCATTCAGTACTTC. V usage is TRBV24-1 and J usage is TRBJ2-4; possible D gene TRBD2, 7 bases. The CDR3 is made up of 16 amino acids. The V end lost 3 bases, the J end lost 9 bases, and 20 bases lay between the germline ends. The germline CDR1 and CDR2 sequences are KGHDR and SFDVKD.

This clonotype came up many times. The chain links TRBV6-1 to TRBJ2-5, with 8 positions matching TRBD1. The CDR3 length is 14 residues. Germline V gene data show CDR1 as MNHNS and CDR2 as SASEGT. V was pared by 8 bases and J by 5 bases, with 10 bases of the junction left unmatched. In nucleotides, the CDR3 is TGTGCCAGCCAATTAACAGGGGGTAGCGAGACCCAGTACTTC. Translating it yields CASQLTGGSETQYF.

In this sample, this clonotype turned up a few times. The chain employs TRBV20-1 and TRBJ2-2; a possible D gene is TRBD2 (6 bases). V was clipped by 1 base and J by 7 bases, with 16 bases between them. Germline assignment: CDR1 DFQATT and CDR2 SNEGSKA (reference sequence). The CDR3 covers 15 residues. CDR3 in amino acids: CSARVRFTSYGELFF. The CDR3, as DNA: TGCAGTGCTAGAGTTCGCTTCACTAGCTACGGGGAGCTGTTTTTT.

The genes are TRBV19 and TRBJ1-2; 10 positions agree with TRBD1. Germline V gene sequence: CDR1 LNHDA, CDR2 SQIVND (reference sequence). The V segment lost 5 bases and the J segment 3 bases; nucleotides outside the gene matches: 9. The CDR3 length is 16 residues. CDR3 loop: CASSHPRGQGYYGYTF. CDR3 nucleotide sequence: TGTGCCAGTAGTCATCCCCGGGGACAGGGGTACTATGGCTACACCTTC.

This chain joins TRBV6-2 or TRBV6-3 and TRBJ2-5, with D possibly being TRBD2 (5 bases). The length of the CDR3 is 15 residues. The ends were cut back, 2 bases at V and 5 bases at J, with 15 bases in the middle. The V gene's germline CDR1 is MNHEY and CDR2 SVGEGT. The CDR3 reads CASSYSGPRRETQYF. The CDR3 DNA reads as TGTGCCAGCAGTTACAGCGGTCCAAGGAGGGAGACCCAGTACTTC.

This clonotype was counted between two and nine times. One end of the junction is discordant with germline, which a read error may explain. The V call is TRBV28, the J call TRBJ2-5; maybe TRBD1 (6 bases). The CDR3 runs 14 residues. Germline V CDR1 and CDR2: MDHEN, SYDVKM. CDR3 protein: CASRLTGFGETLYF. DNA of the CDR3: TGTGCCAGCAGACTAACAGGGTTCGGGGAGACCCTGTACTTC.

With respect to this clonotype: This may arise from a read error, as a much more abundant clone is one base away. The chain links TRBV20-1 to TRBJ1-1, with D unclear. V lost 4 bases to trimming and J lost 2 bases, with 11 bases between them. Per germline, CDR1 DFQATT and CDR2 SNEGSKA (reference sequence). The CDR3 sequence is 13 residues long. In nucleotides, the CDR3 is TGCAGTGCTACCCGACCGGTAAACACTGAAGCTTTCTTT. It codes for CSATRPVNTEAFF.

The chain recombines TRBV30 with TRBJ2-7; 7 bases match TRBD2. This CDR3 is 13 amino acids long. CDR1 and CDR2 (germline): GTSNPN, SVGIG (reference sequence). The V gene end was trimmed by 4 bases and the J gene end by 2 bases; junction bases not matched to a gene: 5. Here the CDR3 reads CAWNSGLTYEQYF. The CDR3 nucleotides are TGTGCCTGGAATAGCGGGCTTACCTACGAGCAGTACTTC.

This chain links TRBV6-1 with TRBJ2-7; no clear D gene. Per germline, CDR1 MNHNS and CDR2 SASEGT. V lost 5 bases, J lost 1 base, and 12 bases lay in between. CDR3 length equals 14 residues. The CDR3: CASSPLRPSYEQYF. The CDR3 DNA reads TGTGCCAGCAGTCCTCTAAGACCTTCCTACGAGCAGTACTTC.

This clonotype was counted only a few times. This chain uses TRBV29-1 with TRBJ2-7, with a weak D call TRBD2 (6 bases). CDR1 SQVTM and CDR2 ANQGSEA come from the germline V gene. V was pared by 3 bases and J by 0 bases, with 12 bases between. CDR3 length equals 14 residues. In nucleotides, the CDR3 is TGCAGCGTTGATTGGGCGGGGAGCTCCTACGAGCAGTACTTC. Translating gives CSVDWAGSSYEQYF.